Following are 21 T cell receptor beta chains from one sample sequenced in a study of post-analysis software for immune sequencing data. Researchers reported that TCR beta cDNA libraries carried unique molecular identifiers. TCRdb recomputed calls from the PCR reads with MiXCR, one row per CDR3 protein. Of fewer than 850,000 distinct CDR3 sequences in the sample, just under 30% were seen once. Study-level findings and limits: Compared with controls, patients had more of 4 to 6 TRBV segments, including TRBV5-6, TRBV5-1 and TRBV20-1.

No antigens are known for them. The sequencing input was blood. These receptor sequences come from a girl aged 5-17 years with multiple sclerosis.

This clonotype appeared a few times. The CDR3 here is CASSQDRGSSLEKLFF. The CDR3 DNA sequence: TGCGCCAGCAGCCAAGATCGGGGGAGTTCACTTGAAAAACTGTTTTTT. V gene TRBV4-3 combines with J gene TRBJ1-4; perhaps TRBD1 as D (5 bases). The CDR3 is 16 amino acids. CDR1 and CDR2 from the germline V gene are LGHNA and YSLEER. With 0 bases removed from V and 7 bases from J, the gap between germline ends came to 15 bases.

The chain couples TRBV12-3 or TRBV12-4 to TRBJ1-1; 7 nucleotides match TRBD1. Unmatched junction bases numbered 10, after V lost 7 bases and J lost 5 bases. This CDR3 has 14 residues. The CDR3 region has the DNA TGTGCCAGCAACAAAGGGACAGCAGGGACTGAAGCTTTCTTT. Translated, it gives CASNKGTAGTEAFF.

The genes are TRBV2 and TRBJ2-1; unclear D gene. Germline lookup yields CDR1 SNHLY and CDR2 FYNNEI. Trimming cost V 2 bases and J 0 bases, with 11 bases left between them. There are 16 residues in the CDR3. CDR3 protein: CASSERFQSSYNEQFF. The DNA of the CDR3 is TGTGCCAGCAGTGAAAGGTTCCAGAGCTCCTACAATGAGCAGTTCTTC.

A word on this clonotype: Just one base apart from a much larger clone, this may be a read error. This chain links TRBV4-3 with TRBJ2-5; D is perhaps TRBD1 (5 bases). This CDR3 spans 15 amino acids. Germline V gives CDR1 LGHNA, CDR2 YSLEER. CDR3 protein: CACSQDLRVFETQYF. The CDR3 DNA reads as TGCGCCTGCAGCCAAGATCTCAGGGTTTTTGAGACCCAGTACTTC.

This clonotype was picked up one time. This chain uses TRBV20-1 with TRBJ2-7, with D tentatively TRBD2 (5 bases). Per the germline V gene, CDR1 is DFQATT and CDR2 is SNEGSKA (reference sequence). This CDR3 has 15 amino acids. The V end lost 4 bases, the J end lost 0 bases, and 16 bases lay between the germline ends. The CDR3 nucleotides are TGCAGTGCTATCTTTGGAGGAAGGAGCTCCTACGAGCAGTACTTC. As protein: CSAIFGGRSSYEQYF.

The chain is built from TRBV29-1 and TRBJ2-1; 10 bases agree with TRBD1. The CDR3 runs to 17 residues. Losses at the gene ends were 6 bases for V and 5 bases for J; bases not matched to a gene: 16. Germline loops: CDR1 SQVTM, CDR2 ANQGSEA. The CDR3 reads CSVGPGPGTGDHNEQFF. CDR3 nucleotide sequence: TGCAGCGTGGGGCCGGGCCCCGGGACAGGGGATCACAATGAGCAGTTCTTC.

J is TRBJ2-1 and V is TRBV7-8; D uncertain. Trimming stripped 1 base from V and 7 bases from J, with 8 bases between. From germline, CDR1 is SGHVS and CDR2 FQNEAQ. There are 13 residues in the CDR3. The CDR3 here is CASSLVVLNEQFF. The CDR3 coding sequence is TGTGCCAGCAGCTTAGTAGTTTTGAATGAGCAGTTCTTC.

The chain combines TRBV28 with TRBJ1-2, with D possibly being TRBD1 (6 bases). This CDR3 has 20 residues. Per the germline V gene, CDR1 is MDHEN and CDR2 is SYDVKM. V shed 5 bases and J shed 7 bases, with 35 bases lying between them. The CDR3 nucleotides are TGTGCCAGCAGTGCCACACCCGGACAGCGACGCTCGGGTTTATCTAGTGGCTACACCTTC. Its protein is CASSATPGQRRSGLSSGYTF.

In this sample, this clonotype turned up a few times. This sequence joins TRBV6-2 or TRBV6-3 and TRBJ1-2; D is undetermined. CDR3 size: 13 residues. Trimming stripped 2 bases from V and 8 bases from J, with 12 bases between. Germline V CDR1 and CDR2: MNHEY, SVGEGT. The CDR3 region is CASSYGGERGYTF. The CDR3 region has the DNA TGTGCCAGCAGTTACGGTGGAGAGAGGGGCTACACCTTC.

The CDR3 protein is CASSLHRGLLGYTF. CDR3 nucleotide sequence: TGTGCCAGCAGTTTACACAGGGGGCTCTTGGGCTACACCTTC. The chain recombines TRBV12-3 or TRBV12-4 with TRBJ1-2; 9 positions agree with TRBD1. CDR3 length: 14 amino acids. Germline trimming cut 2 bases from V and 8 bases from J; bases unmatched to any gene: 6.

V gene TRBV7-8 combines with J gene TRBJ2-3; D possibly corresponds to TRBD2 (6 bases). CDR1 is SGHVS and CDR2 is FQNEAQ in the germline V gene. The CDR3 contains 14 residues. V gave up 7 bases and J gave up 2 bases, with 13 bases separating them. The CDR3 region has the DNA TGTGCCAGCACCGGGGGACCTAACACAGATACGCAGTATTTT. Its translation: CASTGGPNTDTQYF.

This clonotype was observed a few times. The J gene is TRBJ2-3, the V gene TRBV27, with D possibly TRBD2 on 5 matching bases. Germline assignment: CDR1 MNHEY and CDR2 SMNVEV (reference sequence). V was cut by 9 bases and J by 6 bases, with 16 bases left in between. This CDR3 region has 13 residues. DNA for the CDR3: TGTGCCAGGGGCCGGGGTGCAGGTGATACGCAGTATTTT. This gives the protein CARGRGAGDTQYF.

This chain uses TRBV2 with TRBJ2-5, with D possibly TRBD1 on 5 matching bases. The V and J ends lost 3 bases and 2 bases respectively, with 19 bases between them. Germline-derived CDR1 and CDR2 are SNHLY and FYNNEI. The CDR3 covers 17 residues. DNA for the CDR3: TGTGCCAGCAGTGAGGCTCGCGGTGGGGCAGGACAAGAGACCCAGTACTTC. The encoded protein is CASSEARGGAGQETQYF. The variable domain in full, completed from reference TRBV2 and TRBJ2-5, reads EPEVTQTPSHQVTQMGQEVILRCVPISNHLYFYWYRQILGQKVEFLVSFYNNEISEKSEIFDDQFSVERPDGSNFTLKIRSTKLEDSAMYFCASSEARGGAGQETQYFGPGTRLLVL.

The J gene is TRBJ1-6, the V gene TRBV7-9; TRBD1 is a possible D gene (6 bases). Germline-derived CDR1 and CDR2 are SEHNR and FQNEAQ (reference sequence). The V end lost 3 bases, the J end lost 7 bases, and 10 bases lay between the germline ends. The CDR3 has 14 residues. The CDR3 loop is CASSLGAVNSPLHF. DNA of the CDR3: TGTGCCAGCAGCTTGGGGGCGGTCAATTCACCCCTCCACTTT. Complete variable domain (other parts from reference TRBV7-9 and TRBJ1-6): DTGVSQNPRHKITKRGQNVTFRCDPISEHNRLYWYRQTLGQGPEFLTYFQNEAQLEKSRLLSDRFSAERPKGSFSTLEIQRTEQGDSAMYLCASSLGAVNSPLHFGNGTRLTVT.

The rearrangement joins TRBV28 to TRBJ2-1, with 7 positions matching TRBD2. CDR3 size: 16 residues. The J segment lost 10 bases and the V segment lost 8 bases, leaving 20 bases of the junction unmatched. Germline V lookup: CDR1 MDHEN, CDR2 SYDVKM. The CDR3 nucleotides read TGTGCCAGCTCCCCACTGGGAGGGCAGATGCTAAGCGAGCAGTTCTTC. The encoded protein is CASSPLGGQMLSEQFF.

This chain joins TRBV7-2 and TRBJ2-5; D remains unclear. This CDR3 has 15 residues. Germline CDR1 SGHTA, CDR2 FQGNSA. V dropped 5 bases and J dropped 5 bases, with 18 bases sitting between them. CDR3 in amino acids: CASSPDLGRWETQYF. The CDR3 DNA sequence: TGTGCCAGCAGCCCGGACCTAGGACGGTGGGAGACCCAGTACTTC. Variable domain in full (rest from reference TRBV7-2 and TRBJ2-5): GAGVSQSPSNKVTEKGKDVELRCDPISGHTALYWYRQSLGQGLEFLIYFQGNSAPDKSGLPSDRFSAERTGGSVSTLTIQRTQQEDSAVYLCASSPDLGRWETQYFGPGTRLLVL.

The rearrangement links TRBV12-3 or TRBV12-4 to TRBJ1-2, with a possible D match to TRBD1 (6 bases). This CDR3 is built from 14 residues. The V gene lost 6 bases and the J gene lost 2 bases, with 13 bases spanning the gap. In DNA, the CDR3 is TGTGCCAGCAGAGCGGACAGTTCAAACTATGGCTACACCTTC. Protein: CASRADSSNYGYTF.

The J gene is TRBJ2-5, the V gene TRBV12-3 or TRBV12-4, with a possible D match to TRBD2 (6 bases). This CDR3 is 14 amino acids long. V was shortened by 7 bases and J by 5 bases, with 17 bases between the two germline ends. The DNA of the CDR3 is TGTGCCAGCACCCGGCGGGGACTGGGGGAGACCCAGTACTTC. This encodes CASTRRGLGETQYF.

The genes are TRBV6-5 and TRBJ2-5, with TRBD1 as a possible D gene (6 bases). With 5 bases removed from V and 11 bases from J, the gap between germline ends came to 21 bases. The CDR3 is made up of 14 amino acids. Germline values: CDR1 MNHEY, CDR2 SVGAGI. CDR3 protein: CASSPPQGRSRQYF. For the CDR3, the DNA is TGTGCCAGCAGTCCCCCCCAGGGGCGGTCGAGGCAGTACTTC.

This clonotype has just a few counts. CDR3: CAISQLGGVQGQYF. The CDR3 region has the DNA TGTGCCATCAGTCAACTAGGGGGTGTTCAGGGGCAGTACTTC. The chain recombines TRBV10-3 with TRBJ2-7, with D perhaps TRBD1 (6 bases). V was pared by 5 bases and J by 9 bases, with 20 bases between. CDR3 size: 14 residues. Germline values: CDR1 ENHRY, CDR2 SYGVKD.

The gene calls are TRBV4-1 and TRBJ1-1, with 7 bases fitting TRBD1. CDR3 length: 18 residues. Germline trimming cut 3 bases from V and 3 bases from J; bases unmatched to any gene: 16. The germline gives CDR1 MGHRA, CDR2 YSYEKL. The CDR3, as DNA: TGCGCCAGCAGCCAGCGGAGAAACCGGAACAGGGGTGACACTGAAGCTTTCTTT. It specifies CASSQRRNRNRGDTEAFF.